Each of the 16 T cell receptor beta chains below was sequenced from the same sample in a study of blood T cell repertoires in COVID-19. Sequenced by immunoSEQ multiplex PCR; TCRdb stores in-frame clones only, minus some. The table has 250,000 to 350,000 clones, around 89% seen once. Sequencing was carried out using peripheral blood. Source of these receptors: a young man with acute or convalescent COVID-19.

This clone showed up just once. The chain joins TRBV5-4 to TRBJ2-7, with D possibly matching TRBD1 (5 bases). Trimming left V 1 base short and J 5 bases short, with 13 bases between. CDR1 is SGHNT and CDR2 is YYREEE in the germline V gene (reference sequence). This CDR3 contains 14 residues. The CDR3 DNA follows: TGTGCCAGCAGCTTGTGGCAGGGAAGCAACGAGCAGTACTTC. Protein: CASSLWQGSNEQYF.

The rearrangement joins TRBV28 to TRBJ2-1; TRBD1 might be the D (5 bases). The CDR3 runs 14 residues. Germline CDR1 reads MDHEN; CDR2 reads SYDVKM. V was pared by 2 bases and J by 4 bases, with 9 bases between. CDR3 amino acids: CASSLVGAYNEQFF. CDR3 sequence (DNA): TGTGCCAGCAGTTTAGTAGGGGCTTACAATGAGCAGTTCTTC.

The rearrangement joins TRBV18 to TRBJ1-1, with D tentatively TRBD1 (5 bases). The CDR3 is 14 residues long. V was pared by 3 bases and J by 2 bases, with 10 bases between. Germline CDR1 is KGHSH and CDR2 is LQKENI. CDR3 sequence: CASSPSRTNTEAFF. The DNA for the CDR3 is TGTGCCAGCTCACCGTCCAGGACAAACACTGAAGCTTTCTTT.

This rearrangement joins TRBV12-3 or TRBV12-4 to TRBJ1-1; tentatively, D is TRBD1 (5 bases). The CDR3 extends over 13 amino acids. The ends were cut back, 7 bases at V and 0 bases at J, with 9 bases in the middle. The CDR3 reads CASTYRLNTEAFF. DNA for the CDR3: TGTGCCAGCACTTACAGGCTGAACACTGAAGCTTTCTTT.

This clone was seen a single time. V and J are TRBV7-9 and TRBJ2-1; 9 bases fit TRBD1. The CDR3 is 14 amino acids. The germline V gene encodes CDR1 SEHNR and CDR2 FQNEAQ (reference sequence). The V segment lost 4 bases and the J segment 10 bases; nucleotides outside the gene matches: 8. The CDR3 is CASSSRDRAIEQFF. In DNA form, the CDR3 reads TGTGCCAGCAGCTCCCGGGACAGGGCGATCGAGCAGTTCTTC.

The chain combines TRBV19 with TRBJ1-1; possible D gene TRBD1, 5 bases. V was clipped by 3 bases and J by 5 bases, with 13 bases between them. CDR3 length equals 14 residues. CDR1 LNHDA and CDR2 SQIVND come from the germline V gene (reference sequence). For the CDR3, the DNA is TGTGCCAGTAGTATTGGGGCAATGAGGACTGAAGCTTTCTTT. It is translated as CASSIGAMRTEAFF.

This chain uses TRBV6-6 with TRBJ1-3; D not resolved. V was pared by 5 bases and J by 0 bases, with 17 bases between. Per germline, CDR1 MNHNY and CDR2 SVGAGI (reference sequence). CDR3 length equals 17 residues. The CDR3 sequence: CASSPRENPFSGNTIYF. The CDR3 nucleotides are TGTGCCAGCAGTCCCCGAGAGAACCCTTTCTCTGGAAACACCATATATTTT.

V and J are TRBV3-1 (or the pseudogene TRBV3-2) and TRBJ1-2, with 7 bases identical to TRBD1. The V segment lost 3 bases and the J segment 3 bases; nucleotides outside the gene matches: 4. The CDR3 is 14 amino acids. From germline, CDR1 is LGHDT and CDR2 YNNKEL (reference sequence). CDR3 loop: CASSQAGGYYGYTF. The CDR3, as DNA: TGTGCCAGCAGCCAGGCAGGGGGTTACTATGGCTACACCTTC.

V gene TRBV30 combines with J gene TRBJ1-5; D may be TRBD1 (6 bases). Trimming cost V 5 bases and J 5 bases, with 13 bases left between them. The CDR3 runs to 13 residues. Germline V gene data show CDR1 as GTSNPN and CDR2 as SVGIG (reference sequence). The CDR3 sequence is CAWAVDRDQPQHF. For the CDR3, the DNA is TGTGCCTGGGCAGTGGACAGAGATCAGCCCCAGCATTTT. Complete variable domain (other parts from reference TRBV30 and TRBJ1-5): SQTIHQWPATLVQPVGSPLSLECTVEGTSNPNLYWYRQAAGRGLQLLFYSVGIGQISSEVPQNLSASRPQDRQFILSSKKLLLSDSGFYLCAWAVDRDQPQHFGDGTRLSIL.

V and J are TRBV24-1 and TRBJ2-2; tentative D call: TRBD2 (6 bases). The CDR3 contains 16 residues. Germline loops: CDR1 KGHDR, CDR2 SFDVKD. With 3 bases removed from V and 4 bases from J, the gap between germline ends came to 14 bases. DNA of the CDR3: TGTGCCACCAGTGATCCCGGGACTTCAACCACCGGGGAGCTGTTTTTT. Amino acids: CATSDPGTSTTGELFF.

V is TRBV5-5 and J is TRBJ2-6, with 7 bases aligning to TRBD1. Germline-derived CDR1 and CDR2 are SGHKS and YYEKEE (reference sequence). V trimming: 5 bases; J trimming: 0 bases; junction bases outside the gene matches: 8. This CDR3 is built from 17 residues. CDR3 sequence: CASSTGQLNSGANVLTF. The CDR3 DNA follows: TGTGCCAGCAGTACGGGACAGCTAAACTCTGGGGCCAACGTCCTGACTTTC.

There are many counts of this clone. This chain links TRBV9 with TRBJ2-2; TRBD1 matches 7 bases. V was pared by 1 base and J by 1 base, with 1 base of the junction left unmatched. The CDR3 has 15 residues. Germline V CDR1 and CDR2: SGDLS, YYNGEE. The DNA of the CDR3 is TGTGCCAGCAGCGTACGGACAGGGAACACCGGGGAGCTGTTTTTT. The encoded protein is CASSVRTGNTGELFF.

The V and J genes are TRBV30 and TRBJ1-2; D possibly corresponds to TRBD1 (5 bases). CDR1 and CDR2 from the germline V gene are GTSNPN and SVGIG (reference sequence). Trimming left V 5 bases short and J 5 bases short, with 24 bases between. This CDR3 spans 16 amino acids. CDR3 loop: CAWDDLVRANSYGYTF. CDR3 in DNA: TGTGCCTGGGACGACCTCGTCAGGGCCAATAGTTATGGCTACACCTTC.

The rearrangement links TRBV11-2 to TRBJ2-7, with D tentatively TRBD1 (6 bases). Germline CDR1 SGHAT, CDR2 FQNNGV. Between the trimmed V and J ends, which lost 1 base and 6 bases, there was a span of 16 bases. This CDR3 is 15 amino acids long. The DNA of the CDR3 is TGTGCCAGCAGCTTAGCCAGGGGCCGGGGCGTCGAGCAGTACTTC. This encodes CASSLARGRGVEQYF.

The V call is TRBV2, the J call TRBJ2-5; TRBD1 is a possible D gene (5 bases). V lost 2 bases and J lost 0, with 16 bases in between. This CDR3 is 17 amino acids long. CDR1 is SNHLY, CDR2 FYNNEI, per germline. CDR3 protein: CASSERARRQYQETQYF. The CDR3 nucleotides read TGTGCCAGCAGTGAACGGGCCCGGCGACAGTACCAAGAGACCCAGTACTTC.

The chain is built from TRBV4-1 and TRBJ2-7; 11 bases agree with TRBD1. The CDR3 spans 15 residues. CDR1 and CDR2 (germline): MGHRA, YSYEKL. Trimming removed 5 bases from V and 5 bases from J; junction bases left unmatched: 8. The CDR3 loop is CASSTRDRGADEQYF. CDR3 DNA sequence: TGCGCCAGCAGCACTCGGGACAGGGGGGCGGACGAGCAGTACTTC.